This passage covers 16 T cell receptor beta chains from one sample sequenced in a study of blood T cell repertoires in COVID-19. Some clones are missing from TCRdb's copy, which holds only in-frame ones; the method was immunoSEQ multiplex PCR. Counted here are about 91,000 clones, more than 70% occurring once; the ten biggest clones make up around 4.5%. Sequenced input: peripheral blood. Receptors were obtained from a woman of 80 years or more with active COVID-19.

The chain carries TRBV27 and TRBJ2-3; TRBD2 aligns across 14 bases. This CDR3 comprises 20 residues. CDR1 and CDR2 from the germline V gene are MNHEY and SMNVEV (reference sequence). Trimming at V came to 6 bases and at J to 4 bases, leaving 18 bases not matched to a gene. The CDR3 DNA follows: TGTGCCAGCAGGTCCCGAACCGGGACTAGCGGGGGTTGGGCTCCAGATACGCAGTATTTT. Translating gives CASRSRTGTSGGWAPDTQYF.

This chain joins TRBV18 and TRBJ1-1, with TRBD1 matching over 11 bases. V dropped 3 bases and J dropped 5; count of bases not matched to a gene: 8. Per the germline V gene, CDR1 is KGHSH and CDR2 is LQKENI. The CDR3 is 16 residues long. The DNA for the CDR3 is TGTGCCAGCTCACCCGGACAGGGGGCGCGGGTTACTGAAGCTTTCTTT. The encoded protein is CASSPGQGARVTEAFF.

The chain recombines TRBV6-5 with TRBJ2-1; tentatively, D is TRBD1 (5 bases). Looked up from germline, CDR1 is MNHEY and CDR2 is SVGAGI. V was clipped by 10 bases and J by 0 bases, with 10 bases between them. The CDR3 loop spans 13 amino acids. The CDR3 loop reads CAIHDSSYNEQFF. The CDR3 DNA sequence: TGTGCCATCCACGACAGCTCCTACAATGAGCAGTTCTTC.

CDR3 coding DNA: TGTGCCAGCAGCTTAGGGAGGGGCACTGAAGCTTTCTTT. Encoded protein: CASSLGRGTEAFF. The J gene is TRBJ1-1, the V gene TRBV11-3; D perhaps matches TRBD1 (5 bases). The CDR3 consists of 13 residues. In germline, CDR1 is SGHNT, CDR2 YENEEA. The V end lost 1 base, the J end lost 4 bases, and 7 bases lay between the germline ends. The full variable domain, its missing parts supplied by reference TRBV11-3 and TRBJ1-1, is EAGVVQSPRYKIIEKKQPVAFWCNPISGHNTLYWYLQNLGQGPELLIRYENEEAVDDSQLPKDRFSAERLKGVDSTLKIQPAELGDSAVYLCASSLGRGTEAFFGQGTRLTVV.

The chain recombines TRBV5-1 with TRBJ1-5; D is undetermined. Trimming removed 6 bases at V and 6 bases at J, with 7 bases between. Germline assignment: CDR1 SGHRS and CDR2 YFSETQ. The CDR3 length is 11 residues. CDR3 sequence reads: CASIRGQPQHF. CDR3 DNA sequence: TGCGCCAGCATTCGGGGTCAGCCCCAGCATTTT.

V and J are TRBV7-2 and TRBJ2-3; 10 bases are shared with TRBD2. The CDR3 consists of 18 residues. V was pared by 0 bases and J by 4 bases, with 10 bases of the junction left unmatched. The germline CDR1 and CDR2 sequences are SGHTA and FQGNSA. In nucleotides, the CDR3 is TGTGCCAGCAGCTTAGCTAGCGGGAGGTCCGCTGGGGCAGATACGCAGTATTTT. It encodes CASSLASGRSAGADTQYF.

This sequence joins TRBV27 and TRBJ2-2, with TRBD2 matching over 10 bases. J gave up 7 bases and V 4 bases, and 9 bases lay outside the gene matches. Germline loops: CDR1 MNHEY, CDR2 SMNVEV (reference sequence). This CDR3 comprises 16 residues. The CDR3 loop reads CASSSPSGRAIGELFF. In DNA, the CDR3 is TGTGCCAGCAGTTCCCCAAGCGGGAGGGCTATCGGGGAGCTGTTTTTT.

This sequence joins TRBV27 and TRBJ1-1; possibly TRBD1 for D (6 bases). In germline, CDR1 is MNHEY, CDR2 SMNVEV (reference sequence). Deletions cut 6 bases from V and 1 base from J, with 18 bases between. This CDR3 region has 16 residues. The CDR3 DNA reads as TGTGCCAGCAGAGGGGGAACGGGGAACTGGAACACTGAAGCTTTCTTT. This gives the protein CASRGGTGNWNTEAFF.

This clone was picked up one time. V is TRBV18 and J is TRBJ2-1, with D hard to call. Trimming pared 3 bases from V and 9 bases from J, leaving 6 bases between. This CDR3 has 11 residues. Germline CDR1 reads KGHSH; CDR2 reads LQKENI. CDR3 DNA sequence: TGTGCCAGCTCACCCATGGCTGAGCAGTTCTTC. It translates to CASSPMAEQFF.

V gene TRBV30 combines with J gene TRBJ1-1; D remains unclear. The V end lost 4 bases, the J end lost 0 bases, and 9 bases lay between the germline ends. This CDR3 has 13 residues. Germline lookup yields CDR1 GTSNPN and CDR2 SVGIG (reference sequence). The CDR3 region has the DNA TGTGCCTGGATAATGTTTATGAACACTGAAGCTTTCTTT. Translation: CAWIMFMNTEAFF.

The CDR3 bases are TGTGCCAGTAGTTCCTATACTGGGAGCACTGAAGCTTTCTTT. This sequence encodes CASSSYTGSTEAFF. V is TRBV19 and J is TRBJ1-1; D is uncertain. The CDR3 runs 14 residues. Germline V lookup: CDR1 LNHDA, CDR2 SQIVND (reference sequence). Trimming shortened V by 5 bases and J by 4 bases, and 14 bases separated the two germline ends.

The chain uses TRBV6-6 and TRBJ2-7; TRBD1 agrees at 10 bases. The CDR3 consists of 15 residues. With V trimmed by 7 bases and J by 0 bases, 6 bases remained unmatched. Germline loops: CDR1 MNHNY, CDR2 SVGAGI (reference sequence). DNA for the CDR3: TGTGCCAGCACCCCCGGACAGGGGGGCTCCTACGAGCAGTACTTC. Its protein product is CASTPGQGGSYEQYF.

This clone occurred once. The chain recombines TRBV18 with TRBJ2-7; 8 bases fit TRBD1. The germline V gene encodes CDR1 KGHSH and CDR2 LQKENI. CDR3 length: 15 residues. V lost 2 bases to trimming and J lost 5 bases; unmatched junction nucleotides: 8. The DNA for the CDR3 is TGTGCCAGCTCACCAAATACAGGGGGTGGCGACGAGCAGTACTTC. Its protein is CASSPNTGGGDEQYF.

CDR3 nucleotides: TGTGCCAGCAGGCTAACAGATACGCAGTATTTT. Its protein is CASRLTDTQYF. The chain couples TRBV28 to TRBJ2-3; D remains ambiguous. The CDR3 length is 11 residues. Germline V lookup: CDR1 MDHEN, CDR2 SYDVKM. V lost 6 bases and J 3 bases, leaving 4 bases between the germline ends.

The rearrangement links TRBV6-4 to TRBJ2-3; tentatively, D is TRBD2 (5 bases). V dropped 6 bases and J dropped 0 bases, with 7 bases sitting between them. The germline V gene has CDR1 MRHNA and CDR2 SNTAGT. The CDR3 is 13 amino acids. This CDR3 is CASSGESTDTQYF. As DNA, the CDR3 is TGTGCCAGCAGCGGGGAAAGCACAGATACGCAGTATTTT.

V is TRBV6-5 and J is TRBJ1-3; TRBD1 matches at 8 bases. V lost 6 bases, J lost 2 bases, and 6 bases stayed unmatched. Germline lookup yields CDR1 MNHEY and CDR2 SVGAGI. The CDR3 contains 15 residues. CDR3 region: CASRTETGAGNTIYF. Written as DNA, the CDR3 is TGTGCCAGCAGGACAGAGACAGGGGCTGGAAACACCATATATTTT.